The clone carrying this T cell receptor (beta chain) has just a few counts. The antigen is unknown. The sample comes from a study of beta chain features in type 1 diabetes. As for the study in general: No age, gender or cell yield differences were seen between patients and healthy donors.

Study observations and caveats: Insertion counts at VDJ junctions were lower in type 1 diabetes patients, who also showed more deletions there.

The study reverse transcribed the entire isolated RNA, so it sequenced expressed TCRB transcripts. Deep immunoSEQ sequencing covered naive, central memory and regulatory T cell samples. The protocol was immunoSEQ multiplex PCR, while the TCRdb copy is restricted to in-frame clones and leaves out a portion. The sample lists 900,000 or so clones, about a sixth occurring once. The TCR comes from a young woman in good health. Sequencing was carried out using naive CD4+ T cells from blood.

In DNA form, the CDR3 reads TGTGCCAGCAGCGTAAGACAGGGAGCCCCCCTCTACTACGAGCAGTACTTC. It translates to CASSVRQGAPLYYEQYF. The chain couples TRBV9 to TRBJ2-7; 7 bases are shared with TRBD1. In germline, CDR1 is SGDLS, CDR2 YYNGEE. With 1 base clipped from V and 3 bases from J, the junction kept 13 bases outside the gene matches. CDR3 length: 17 residues.